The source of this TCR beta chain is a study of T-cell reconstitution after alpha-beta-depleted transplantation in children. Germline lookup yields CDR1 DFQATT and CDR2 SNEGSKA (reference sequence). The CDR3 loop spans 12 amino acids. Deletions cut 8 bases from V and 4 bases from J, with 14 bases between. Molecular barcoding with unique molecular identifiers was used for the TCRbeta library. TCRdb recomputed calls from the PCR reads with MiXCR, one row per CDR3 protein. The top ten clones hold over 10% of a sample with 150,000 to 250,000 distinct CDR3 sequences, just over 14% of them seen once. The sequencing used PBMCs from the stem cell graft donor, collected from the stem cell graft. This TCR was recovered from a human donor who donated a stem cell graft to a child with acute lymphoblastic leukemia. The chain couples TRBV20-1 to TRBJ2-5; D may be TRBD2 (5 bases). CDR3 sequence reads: CSSSLAAETQYF. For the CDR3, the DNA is TGCAGTAGTTCCCTAGCAGCAGAGACCCAGTACTTC.